This T cell receptor beta chain was identified during a study of blood T cells in healthy people across ages. General study points: Older age coincided with a roughly linear decline in TCR beta diversity per million T cells. Whereas aged donors had fewer naive CD4+ cells, long-lived donors had more of them and higher diversity.

As concerns this clonotype: Its antigen is currently unknown.

V was pared by 4 bases and J by 3 bases, with 13 bases between. Germline V CDR1 and CDR2: SQVTM, ANQGSEA. The length of the CDR3 is 14 residues. It was with a sample-barcoded 5' primer and a J-beta primer mix that a second PCR of roughly 7 to 12 cycles was run. Every sample returned 2.5 million or more CDR3-containing paired-end reads. A single record per CDR3 protein comes from TCRdb applying MiXCR to the 5' RACE reads. The table lists about 770,000 distinct CDR3 sequences, under 45% of them singletons. This TCR came from a man in his fifties or sixties in good health. The sample was blood. The chain carries TRBV29-1 and TRBJ2-1, with D tentatively TRBD1 (6 bases). The CDR3 here is CSVAQGFFYNEQFF. DNA of the CDR3: TGCAGCGTTGCACAGGGCTTTTTCTACAATGAGCAGTTCTTC.